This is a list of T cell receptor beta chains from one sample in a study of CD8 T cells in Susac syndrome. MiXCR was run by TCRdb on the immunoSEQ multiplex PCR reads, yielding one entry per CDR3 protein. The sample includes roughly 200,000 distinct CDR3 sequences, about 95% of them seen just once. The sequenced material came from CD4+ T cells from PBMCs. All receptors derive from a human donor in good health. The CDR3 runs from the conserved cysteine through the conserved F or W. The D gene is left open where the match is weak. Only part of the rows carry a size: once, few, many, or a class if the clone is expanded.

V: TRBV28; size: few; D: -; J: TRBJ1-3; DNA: TGTGCCAGCAGCCCTGGAAACACCATATATTTT; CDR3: CASSPGNTIYF
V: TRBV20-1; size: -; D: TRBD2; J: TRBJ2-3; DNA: TGCAGTGCTAGCGGGAGGGAGTTCACAGATACGCAGTATTTT; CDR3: CSASGREFTDTQYF
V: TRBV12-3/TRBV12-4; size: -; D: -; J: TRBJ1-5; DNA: TGTGCCAGCAGTTACTCAGATCAGCCCCAGCATTTT; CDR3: CASSYSDQPQHF
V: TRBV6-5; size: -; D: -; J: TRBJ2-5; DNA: TGTGCCAGCAGTTACGGGGGCAGGCAAGAGACCCAGTACTTC; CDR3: CASSYGGRQETQYF
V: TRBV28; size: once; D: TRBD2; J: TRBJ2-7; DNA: TGTGCCAGCACCCTTAGCGGGATTCCCTACGAGCAGTACTTC; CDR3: CASTLSGIPYEQYF
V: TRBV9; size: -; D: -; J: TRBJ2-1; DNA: TGTGCCAGCAGCCCACGACAGACCTCCTACAATGAGCAGTTCTTC; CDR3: CASSPRQTSYNEQFF
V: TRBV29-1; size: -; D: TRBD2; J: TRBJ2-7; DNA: TGCAGCGCCGGGACTAGGAACGGCGAGCAGTACTTC; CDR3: CSAGTRNGEQYF
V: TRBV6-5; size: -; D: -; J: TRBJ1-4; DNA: TGTGCCAGCCGGCGGCTTGGTAATGAAAAACTGTTTTTT; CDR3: CASRRLGNEKLFF
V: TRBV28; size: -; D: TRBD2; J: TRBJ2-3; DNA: TGTGCCAGCAGTTCGACTAGCGGGAGGGGATCAGATACGCAGTATTTT; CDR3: CASSSTSGRGSDTQYF
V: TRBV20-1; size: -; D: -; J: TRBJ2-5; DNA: TGCAGTGCCGGCTGGGGAGGAGACTACCAAGAGACCCAGTACTTC; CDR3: CSAGWGGDYQETQYF
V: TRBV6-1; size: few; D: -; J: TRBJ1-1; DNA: TGTGCCTGTCAGGCTGCAGGGTCCACTGAAGCTTTCTTT; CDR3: CACQAAGSTEAFF
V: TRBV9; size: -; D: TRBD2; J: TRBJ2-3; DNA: TGTGCCAGCAGCTCACGACTAGCGGGACTGACAGATACGCAGTATTTT; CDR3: CASSSRLAGLTDTQYF
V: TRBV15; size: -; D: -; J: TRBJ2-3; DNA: TGTGCCACCAGGAGCGGGTTTAGCACAGATACGCAGTATTTT; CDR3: CATRSGFSTDTQYF
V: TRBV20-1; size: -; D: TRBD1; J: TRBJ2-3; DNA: TGCACTACACAGGGGGCGCTTCCAGATACGCAGTATTTT; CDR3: CTTQGALPDTQYF
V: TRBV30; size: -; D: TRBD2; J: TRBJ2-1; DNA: TGTGCCTGGAACCTAGCGGGCTTCAATGAGCAGTTCTTC; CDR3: CAWNLAGFNEQFF
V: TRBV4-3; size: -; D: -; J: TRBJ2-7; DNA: TGCGCCAGCAGCCAAGTAGCGAACTACGAGCAGTACTTC; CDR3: CASSQVANYEQYF
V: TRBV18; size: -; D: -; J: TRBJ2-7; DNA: TGTGCCAGCTCGCAGGGACCGGGGGAGCAGTACTTC; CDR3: CASSQGPGEQYF
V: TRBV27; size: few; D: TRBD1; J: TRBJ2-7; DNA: TGTGCCAGTTCTCGGGACAGGGCATACGAGCAGTACTTC; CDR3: CASSRDRAYEQYF
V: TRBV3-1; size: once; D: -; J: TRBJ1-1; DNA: TGTGCCAGCAGCAAGACAGGAACTGAAGCTTTCTTT; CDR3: CASSKTGTEAFF
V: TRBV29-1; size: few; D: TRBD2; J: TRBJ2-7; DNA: TGCAGCGTGGATGGGAGGGGCGAGCAGTACTTC; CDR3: CSVDGRGEQYF
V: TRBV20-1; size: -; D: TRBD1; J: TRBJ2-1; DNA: TGCAGTGCTAGAGGTGGACAGGGGGCCTACAATGAGCAGTTCTTC; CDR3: CSARGGQGAYNEQFF
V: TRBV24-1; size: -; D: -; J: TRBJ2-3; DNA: TGTGCCACCAGTGCTGGGCAGGGCCTGGGACTTTCCACAGATACGCAGTATTTT; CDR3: CATSAGQGLGLSTDTQYF
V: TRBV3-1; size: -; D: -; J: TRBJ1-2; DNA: TGTGCCAGCAGCCATTGGACAGCTAACTATGGCTACACCTTC; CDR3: CASSHWTANYGYTF
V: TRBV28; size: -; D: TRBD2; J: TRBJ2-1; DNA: TGTGCCAGCAGCGACTTAGCGGGTCACCACAATGAGCAGTTCTTC; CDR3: CASSDLAGHHNEQFF
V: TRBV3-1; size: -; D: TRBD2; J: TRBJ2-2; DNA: TGTGCCAGCAGCCATCGCGGGAGGGCCGACACCGGGGAGCTGTTTTTT; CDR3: CASSHRGRADTGELFF
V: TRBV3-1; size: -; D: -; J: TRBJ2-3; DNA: TGTGCCAGCAGCCAAATTGGTCTTACAGATACGCAGTATTTT; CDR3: CASSQIGLTDTQYF
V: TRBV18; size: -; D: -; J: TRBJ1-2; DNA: TGTGCCAGCTCACCATATCAGGAAAACTATGGCTACACCTTC; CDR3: CASSPYQENYGYTF
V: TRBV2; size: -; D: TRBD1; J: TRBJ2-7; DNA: TGTGCCAGCAGCGGGACAGCCCATTCCTACGAGCAGTACTTC; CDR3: CASSGTAHSYEQYF
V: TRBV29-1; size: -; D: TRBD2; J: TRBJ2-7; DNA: TGCAGCGTTGCCCCGAGAAGCGGGAGCTACGAGCAGTACTTC; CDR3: CSVAPRSGSYEQYF
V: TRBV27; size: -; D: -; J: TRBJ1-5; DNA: TGTGCCAGCAGTTTATCCCGTTCGAGCAATCAGCCCCAGCATTTT; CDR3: CASSLSRSSNQPQHF
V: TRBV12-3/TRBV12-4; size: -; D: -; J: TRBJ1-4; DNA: TGTGCCAGCAGTGTAGGTTGGAGCAGGGATAATGAAAAACTGTTTTTT; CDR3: CASSVGWSRDNEKLFF
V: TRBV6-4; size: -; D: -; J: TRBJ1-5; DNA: TGTGCCAGCAGTGACGCGGGGCCAGGTCATCAGCCCCAGCATTTT; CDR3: CASSDAGPGHQPQHF
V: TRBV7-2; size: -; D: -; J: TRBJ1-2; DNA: TGTGCCAGCAGCTCTACAACCTTGGGAGTAACCTTC; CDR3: CASSSTTLGVTF
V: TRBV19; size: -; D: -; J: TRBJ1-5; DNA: TGTGCCAGTAGTATCGGGGTTAGTCAGCCCCAGCATTTT; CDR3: CASSIGVSQPQHF
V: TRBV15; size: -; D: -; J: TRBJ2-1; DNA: TGTGCCACCAGGGGCTACAATGAGCAGTTCTTC; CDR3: CATRGYNEQFF
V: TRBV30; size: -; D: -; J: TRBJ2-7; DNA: TGTGCCTGGAGTCAGGGACTTATGAACGAGCAGTACTTC; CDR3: CAWSQGLMNEQYF
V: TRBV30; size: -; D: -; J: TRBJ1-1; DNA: TGTGCCGGTTTTATGAACACTGAAGTTTTCTTT; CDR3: CAGFMNTEVFF
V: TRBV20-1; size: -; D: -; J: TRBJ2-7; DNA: TGCAGTGCTAGAGATGGCGGATCCCCAACCTACGAGCAGTACTTC; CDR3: CSARDGGSPTYEQYF
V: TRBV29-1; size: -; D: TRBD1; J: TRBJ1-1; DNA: TGCATGGCGTCGCGGACAGGGGACACTGAAGCTTTCTTT; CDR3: CMASRTGDTEAFF
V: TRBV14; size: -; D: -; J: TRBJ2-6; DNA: TGTGCCAGCAGCCTACGAACCCCGGGAGGGGCCAACGTCCTGACTTTC; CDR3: CASSLRTPGGANVLTF
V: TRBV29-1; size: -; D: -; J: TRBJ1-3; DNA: TGCAGCGTTTCGCTGGGCTCTGGAAACACCATATATTTT; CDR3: CSVSLGSGNTIYF
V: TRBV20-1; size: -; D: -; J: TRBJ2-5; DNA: TGCAGTGCTAGAAGGACGGCTCGCAAAGAGACCCAGTACTTC; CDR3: CSARRTARKETQYF
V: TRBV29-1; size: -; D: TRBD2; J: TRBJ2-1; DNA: TGCAGCGTTAAGCCGGGACTATTGGCTGGTGAGCAGTTCTTC; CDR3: CSVKPGLLAGEQFF
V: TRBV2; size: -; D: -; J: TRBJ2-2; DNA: TGTGCCAGCAACCGGGGGCCCGGGGAGCTGTTTTTT; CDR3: CASNRGPGELFF
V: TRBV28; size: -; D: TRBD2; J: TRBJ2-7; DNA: TGTGCCAGCAGTCCTTCGCTAGCGGGAGGGACCGCCGAGCAGTACTTC; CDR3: CASSPSLAGGTAEQYF
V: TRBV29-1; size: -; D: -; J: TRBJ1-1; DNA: TGCAGCGTTAGACAGAACACTGAAGCTTTCTTT; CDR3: CSVRQNTEAFF
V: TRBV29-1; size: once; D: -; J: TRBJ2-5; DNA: TGCAGCGTTGCCCCAGCGGTTGAGACCCAGTACTTC; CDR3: CSVAPAVETQYF